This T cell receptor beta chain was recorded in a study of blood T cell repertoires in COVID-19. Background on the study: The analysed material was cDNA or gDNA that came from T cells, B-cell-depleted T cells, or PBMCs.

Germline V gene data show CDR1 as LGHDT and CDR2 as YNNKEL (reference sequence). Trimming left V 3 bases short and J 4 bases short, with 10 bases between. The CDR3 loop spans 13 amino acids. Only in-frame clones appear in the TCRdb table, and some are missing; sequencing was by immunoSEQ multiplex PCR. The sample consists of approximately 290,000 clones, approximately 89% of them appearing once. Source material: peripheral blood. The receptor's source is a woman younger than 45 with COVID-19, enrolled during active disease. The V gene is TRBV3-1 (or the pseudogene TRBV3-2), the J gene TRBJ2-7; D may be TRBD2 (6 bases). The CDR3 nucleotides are TGTGCCAGCAGCCATTTCGGGGGTTACGAGCAGTACTTC. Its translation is CASSHFGGYEQYF.